These 15 T cell receptor beta chains were sequenced from one sample in a study of quantifying T cell responses using KT2 cells. Study-wide background: cDNA was made from DNase-treated RNA using alpha and beta constant primers.

A single-stranded UMI oligo with SP2 sequence was ligated to cDNA 3' ends. The first PCR ran 3 to 5 cycles with an equimolar RC1.1 and RC1.2 beta primer mix. TCRdb reprocessed the UMI-ligation and nested PCR reads with MiXCR, giving one entry per CDR3 protein. Among 40,000 to 50,000 distinct CDR3 sequences listed, over 15% were seen once. The source material was PBMCs spiked with cells of the T cell clone KT2. Receptors were obtained from a human donor.

Only a few counts were recorded for this clonotype. The J gene is TRBJ2-7, the V gene TRBV7-8; unclear D gene. Germline V gene lookup returns CDR1 SGHVS and CDR2 FQNEAQ. V was shortened by 1 base and J by 6 bases, with 10 bases between the two germline ends. The length of the CDR3 is 13 residues. The DNA for the CDR3 is TGTGCCAGCAGCTTAGGGGTTTCGGGCGAGCAGTACTTC. It yields the protein CASSLGVSGEQYF.

This clonotype was counted only a few times. The chain links TRBV24-1 to TRBJ1-1; TRBD1 is a possible D gene (5 bases). The V end was cut by 2 bases, the J end by 12 bases, with 15 bases between. This CDR3 has 13 amino acids. The germline CDR1 and CDR2 sequences are KGHDR and SFDVKD. This CDR3 reads CATSDWGDLLPFF. The CDR3 DNA reads as TGTGCCACCAGTGATTGGGGGGACCTCTTACCTTTCTTT.

This clonotype was picked up a small number of times. This sequence joins TRBV9 and TRBJ2-7, with TRBD2 matching over 9 bases. The CDR3 runs 15 residues. V was pared by 1 base and J by 0 bases, with 2 bases of the junction left unmatched. CDR1 and CDR2 (germline): SGDLS, YYNGEE. This CDR3 is CASSVSGGPSYEQYF. The CDR3 DNA follows: TGTGCCAGCAGCGTAAGCGGGGGGCCCTCCTACGAGCAGTACTTC.

This clonotype was seen more than once but under ten times. The chain employs TRBV27 and TRBJ1-6, with 7 positions matching TRBD1. The CDR3 is 16 residues long. V lost 1 base to trimming and J lost 11 bases; unmatched junction nucleotides: 11. The germline V gene has CDR1 MNHEY and CDR2 SMNVEV (reference sequence). The CDR3 sequence is CASSLYATGRRTPLHF. In DNA, the CDR3 is TGTGCCAGCAGTTTATATGCGACAGGGAGGAGGACACCCCTCCACTTT.

By share of the sample, this clonotype is medium-sized. V usage is TRBV20-1 and J usage is TRBJ1-6; weak D call: TRBD1 (5 bases). The ends were cut back, 3 bases at V and 7 bases at J, with 16 bases in the middle. The CDR3 has 15 residues. The germline V gene has CDR1 DFQATT and CDR2 SNEGSKA (reference sequence). The CDR3 here is CSASNVQGGNSPLHF. CDR3 in DNA: TGCAGTGCTAGTAACGTGCAGGGAGGGAATTCACCCCTCCACTTT.

The rearrangement uses TRBV20-1 and TRBJ1-5; 8 bases map to TRBD1. The CDR3 totals 14 residues. Per germline, CDR1 DFQATT and CDR2 SNEGSKA (reference sequence). Here the CDR3 DNA reads TGCAGCAAAGTGAGGACAGGGAAAAGTCAGCCCCAGCATTTT. It yields the protein CSKVRTGKSQPQHF.

The chain couples TRBV5-1 to TRBJ1-2, with D unresolved. Germline-derived CDR1 and CDR2 are SGHRS and YFSETQ. V shed 3 bases and J shed 2 bases, with 11 bases lying between them. This CDR3 contains 14 residues. CDR3: CASSSGWGNYGYTF. CDR3 sequence (DNA): TGCGCCAGCAGCTCTGGTTGGGGAAACTATGGCTACACCTTC.

This sequence joins TRBV29-1 and TRBJ2-3; D is unclear. The CDR3 contains 12 residues. Germline V CDR1 and CDR2: SQVTM, ANQGSEA. V lost 1 base and J 4 bases, leaving 6 bases between the germline ends. CDR3 DNA: TGCAGCGTTGAAGTGATGCCAGATACGCAGTATTTT. Translation gives CSVEVMPDTQYF.

Only one count was recorded for this clonotype. The germline gene is not matched at one end of the junction; a read error may be the cause. The rearrangement links TRBV6-1 to TRBJ1-2; D uncertain. This CDR3 region has 10 residues. Germline CDR1 is MNHNS and CDR2 is SASEGT. The CDR3 nucleotides read TGTGCCAGCAGTGTCTGGGCCACTATCTTC. This translates into CASSVWATIF.

This clonotype was detected only a few times. V and J are TRBV18 and TRBJ1-1, with D possibly being TRBD1 (5 bases). V was clipped by 1 base and J by 0 bases, with 15 bases between them. The CDR3 runs 17 residues. From germline, CDR1 is KGHSH and CDR2 LQKENI. Here the CDR3 reads CASSPQIPGSLNTEAFF. In DNA, the CDR3 is TGTGCCAGCTCACCACAGATACCAGGGTCCTTGAACACTGAAGCTTTCTTT.

This clonotype was seen more than once but under ten times. The rearrangement joins TRBV2 to TRBJ1-1; D gene ambiguous. In germline, CDR1 is SNHLY, CDR2 FYNNEI. The germline V and J ends were trimmed by 2 bases and 5 bases, with 6 bases remaining between them. The CDR3 has 12 residues. The CDR3 DNA follows: TGTGCCAGCAGTGAAACGAGGACTGAAGCTTTCTTT. Residues: CASSETRTEAFF.

DNA for the CDR3: TGTGCCAGCAGCCCACCGGGACTCGCAACAGATACGCAGTATTTT. Translated: CASSPPGLATDTQYF. The gene calls are TRBV6-2 or TRBV6-3 and TRBJ2-3; tentative D call: TRBD2 (6 bases). V was clipped by 6 bases and J by 3 bases, with 16 bases between them. The germline CDR1 and CDR2 sequences are MNHEY and SVGEGT. This CDR3 comprises 15 residues.

The V and J genes are TRBV3-1 and TRBJ2-7; 9 bases are a match to TRBD2. V dropped 4 bases and J dropped 2; count of bases not matched to a gene: 3. There are 14 residues in the CDR3. Germline lookup yields CDR1 LGHDT and CDR2 YNNKEL (reference sequence). CDR3 amino acids: CASSRLAGTYEQYF. The CDR3 nucleotides are TGTGCCAGCAGCCGGCTAGCGGGGACCTACGAGCAGTACTTC.

This chain uses TRBV10-3 with TRBJ2-7, with 7 bases matching TRBD1. Germline CDR1 is ENHRY and CDR2 is SYGVKD. Losses at the gene ends were 0 bases for V and 8 bases for J; bases not matched to a gene: 10. This CDR3 is built from 15 residues. CDR3 protein: CAISESWRQGDKQYF. In DNA form, the CDR3 reads TGTGCCATCAGTGAGTCGTGGCGACAGGGAGACAAGCAGTACTTC.

The table lists this clonotype with a few counts. J is TRBJ2-1 and V is TRBV19, with D tentatively TRBD1 (6 bases). Germline V CDR1 and CDR2: LNHDA, SQIVND (reference sequence). The CDR3 is 15 amino acids. Trimming left V 3 bases short and J 3 bases short, with 12 bases between. The CDR3 nucleotides are TGTGCCAGTAGTATGGGGGCCCTGTTCTACAATGAGCAGTTCTTC. Its protein is CASSMGALFYNEQFF.